The source of this T cell receptor (beta chain) is a study of PD-L1 blockade in urothelial cancer (TCRdb year 2017). In the study overall: Every patient began therapy at some point between 2014 and 2015 and was given atezolizumab 1,200 mg intravenously every 3 weeks. About nine tenths of the roughly 29 patients were males with bladder-origin urothelial cancer, and 18 of 29 reported a prior smoking history. Patients had an ECOG performance status of 0 or 1 and had received between 0 and 3 prior chemotherapy regimens. Blood samples were analyzed 3 weeks after the start of treatment (second dose) and 6 weeks after the start of treatment. A median of roughly 140,000 T cells and 80,000 or so unique TCRs was obtained from blood samples, and a median clonality of around 0.08 was observed. The study was an exploratory multi-omic analysis of somatic, immune and clinical correlates of response to PD-L1 blockade with atezolizumab in urothelial cancer. TCR sequencing covered pretreatment tumor samples and matched, serially collected peripheral blood taken before and after atezolizumab treatment. Durable clinical benefit was defined as a progression-free survival longer than 6 months, and TCR features were additionally tested against progression-free survival and overall survival. In the same patients, whole exome sequencing and RNA sequencing of pretreatment tumors were performed in addition to TCR sequencing. Roughly 10 patients reached durable clinical benefit, while some 21 patients did not. Pretreatment blood TCR-seq was available for 30 or so patients, at least one posttreatment blood collection was obtained for around 25 patients, and tumor TCR-seq was available for around 25 patients.

The full study reports these points: Because the sample size was small (n ≈ 27) and many of the analyses were exploratory, the results are meant to be hypothesis-generating. A pretreatment peripheral blood TCR clonality below the median was linked to improved progression-free and overall survival. At 3 weeks after the start of treatment, tumor-associated TCR clones in peripheral blood had expanded more in patients with durable benefit (n of about 22, p = 0.022).

The cohort included roughly 29 patients with locally advanced or metastatic urothelial carcinoma who were treated at Memorial Sloan Kettering on a trial protocol. Peripheral blood mononuclear cells were collected pretreatment and during treatment, at between 1 and 8 total time points per patient. The Qiagen DNeasy Blood extraction kit was used to purify genomic DNA from total PBMCs and tumor samples. PBMCs were collected pretreatment and during treatment and were isolated and stored as previously described. Comment on this clone: No antigen is known for it. Nothing much larger sits one base from this clone, and base qualities are not available.

Synthetic TCR analog templates were spiked into each PCR so that absolute template abundance could be estimated from read counts. Using the immunoSEQ assay, TCRbeta CDR3 regions were amplified from genomic DNA with bias-controlled V and J gene primers. Sequencing of rearranged TCRbeta segments was performed at approximately 20X coverage. The paper's data handling went like this. Clustering was used to correct sequencing errors, and CDR3s were annotated against IMGT so that V, D and J genes could be assigned. Downstream analyses used only productive TCRbeta rearrangements and left out out-of-frame or stop-codon sequences. Clonality was computed as one minus Shannon entropy normalized by the log of the number of unique productive sequences. Fisher's exact test with Benjamini-Hochberg correction, at a threshold of adjusted p below 0.01, was used to find clones that differed between time points or between blood and tumor. Imported from immuneACCESS, the table was reduced by TCRdb to in-frame sequences with V and J called. These copies leave out some clones; in studies compared against another copy, an unresolved V gene accounts for under half, and the cause of the remainder is not known. V, J and clone size were drawn from that table, and D and trimming were deduced from the DNA. This sample comprises about 74,000 clones, 84% of them detected only once. Clones ranked in the top ten supply about 5.1% of the sample.

The specimen was PBMCs, collected around atezolizumab (anti-PD-L1) treatment. The clonotype comes from a man between 65 and 80 years old with urothelial cancer.

The sequenced DNA is TGCGCCAGCAGCTTGGTAGCGGGAGCTAATGAGCAGTTCTTC. It encodes CASSLVAGANEQFF. The chain couples TRBV5-1 to TRBJ2-1; 9 middle bases align to TRBD2. The junction shows trimming of 0 bases on V and 7 bases on J, and the gene matches do not reach 2 bases of it. The cysteine opens and the phenylalanine closes a CDR3 of 14 amino acids. The CDR3 DNA has 42 bases and is translated from base 1. CDR1 SGHRS and CDR2 YFSETQ are derived from the germline V gene.